The present entry profiles one TCR beta chain with its context. Antigen: not known. Per the germline V gene, CDR1 is SNHLY and CDR2 is FYNNEI. V was clipped by 5 bases and J by 1 base, with 14 bases between them. This CDR3 spans 15 amino acids. This entry comes from a study of cytomegalovirus exposure and HLA in healthy donors. Study-wide context: From about 200 million T cells, an earlier analysis saw roughly 100 million unique TCR beta sequences. Broader study findings: Apart from CMV serostatus, no immune exposure information was available. It was assumed in the presence/absence analyses that sequencing depth was roughly uniform across donors.

Unrecorded immune exposures were likely, despite nominal health at sampling. Vbeta (60) and Jbeta (13) primers were used in the PCR. Using immunoSEQ multiplex PCR, the repertoire was profiled, and TCRdb retains in-frame clones only, with some absent. The repertoire holds some 190,000 clones, with roughly 82% as singletons. This TCR was sampled from a man aged 40-49 years in good health and CMV-seronegative. Specimen: PBMCs. The chain employs TRBV2 and TRBJ1-1; the D is unclear. The CDR3 coding sequence is TGTGCCAGCAGTTACACCCAGACTGAGAACACTGAAGCTTTCTTT. As protein: CASSYTQTENTEAFF.